This TCR beta chain stems from a study of cytomegalovirus exposure and HLA in healthy donors. General study findings and limits: Follow-up analysis found HLA locus-dependent TCR association rates, highest for DRB1 and lowest for HLA-C. TCR beta chains numbering some 160 were designated cytomegalovirus-associated.

Vbeta (60) and Jbeta (13) primers were used in the PCR. Authors' data handling: Later work found approximately 80 million unique TCR beta chains, with approximately 12 million shared. The method was immunoSEQ multiplex PCR; TCRdb's version includes in-frame clones alone and lacks a portion of them. V and J calls and clone size are copied from that table; D and trimming were computed from the DNA. The data hold roughly 66,000 clones, with around 78% observed a single time. It was healthy bone marrow donors who served as donors. The sample holds one count of this clone. Its antigen is not identified. What was sequenced was PBMCs. This clonotype was sampled from a man between 18 and 35 years old in good health and CMV-seropositive.

The CDR3 region is CASSQSGLESDTQYF. The CDR3 bases are TGTGCCAGCAGCCAAAGCGGGCTCGAGTCAGATACGCAGTATTTT. V is TRBV6-4 and J is TRBJ2-3, with TRBD2 as a possible D gene (6 bases). CDR1 and CDR2 (germline): MRHNA, SNTAGT. Trimming cost V 6 bases and J 4 bases, with 17 bases left between them. The CDR3 extends over 15 amino acids.